This TCR beta chain emerged from a study of vaccination effects on CD4 cells after COVID-19. Looking at the study overall: Following the second dose by a median of 72 days, the post-vaccine samples were obtained.

Here immunoSEQ multiplex PCR was the method, and the copy in TCRdb shows in-frame clones only, minus some. The sample shows about 69,000 clones, around 70% of them seen only once. Before sequencing, viral peptide pools were used by the ViraFEST assay to expand antigen-specific CD4+ T cells. The authors isolated CD4+ T cells after 9 to 10 days of culture. Subjects were given two BNT162b2 or mRNA-1273 vaccine doses. People in the vaccine group had not been infected with SARS-CoV-2 before, and their nucleocapsid antibodies were negative. With regard to this clone: Its antigen is not known.

Study results and caveats: Only 1 of 255 vaccine-induced clones from healthy vaccinees cross-reacted with common cold coronaviruses. Marked clonal contraction of infection- and vaccine-induced clones was seen late after vaccination.

Sequenced material: CD4+ T cells from PBMCs cultured with HCoV-229E spike peptides, taken after COVID-19 vaccination. This receptor was obtained from a human donor who received a COVID-19 vaccine.

The CDR3 DNA reads TGTGCCAGCAGCTTGTCCAGGGGATTAGGACAGCCCCAGCATTTT. Translation gives CASSLSRGLGQPQHF. This rearrangement joins TRBV5-5 to TRBJ1-5; TRBD1 might be the D (6 bases). Looked up from germline, CDR1 is SGHKS and CDR2 is YYEKEE (reference sequence). Trimming took off 1 base at V and 7 bases at J, with 15 bases between the two ends. There are 15 residues in the CDR3.